The source of this TCR beta chain is a study of T cell responses to AZD1222 COVID-19 vaccine (dated by TCRdb to the early 2020s). About the full investigation: AZD1222 recipients given second doses at about 4 weeks or at about 12 weeks were pooled, since spike-specific TCR depth and breadth were not found to differ between the two schedules. A total of about 230 trial participants underwent TCR sequencing, of whom 200 to 220 received two doses of AZD1222 and around 26 received two doses of the MenACWY control vaccine. Enrollment into the trials was organized by age into subgroups of 18-55, 56-69 and 70-plus years, and those subgroups contained approximately 160, 26 and 62 TCR-sequenced participants, respectively.

General study outcomes and caveats: Reportedly, almost half of the unique spike-specific TCRs recognized epitopes lying outside the regions that are mutated in the B.1.351 and B.1.1.7 variants. Participants were mostly white British and included more females than males, and it was suggested by the authors that clonal diversity may have been underestimated. Conclusions about previously exposed vaccinees are limited, since just five to seven AZD1222 recipients were seropositive for SARS-CoV-2 at baseline. Because no samples from the day 14 peak response were available, repertoires could be characterized only after the peak T cell response. In the small 56-69-year group, the increase in depth fell short of significance, most likely because of low power. Spike-specific TCR breadth and depth rose significantly after two AZD1222 doses compared with day 0 and with MenACWY recipients. Vaccine-associated CD4 TCRs spanned the whole spike protein, with dominant responses in regions 160-218 and 743-854.

The CDR3 regions of human TCRbeta chains were analyzed by immunosequencing. The original pipeline was this. TCRs in the repertoires were compared against a reference library of SARS-CoV-2-specific TCRs that had been generated with the MIRA antigen-specificity platform. Breadth was defined as the fraction of unique TCRs that were SARS-CoV-2-associated. Depth was defined as the fraction of total T cells that were SARS-CoV-2-associated. Using the MIRA data, every spike-specific TCR was mapped to the spike region that the TCR reacted to and assigned to either a CD4 or a CD8 class. Log10-transformed breadth and depth values were compared by one-way ANOVA with Sidak's multiple comparisons tests. TCRdb stores this immuneACCESS table with in-frame sequences only. Part of the clones is absent; in the studies checked, under half of the shortfall reflects unresolved V genes, and no reason is known for the rest. V and J calls and clone size follow that table, whereas D and trimming were derived from the DNA. For this sample the table gives some 150,000 clones, of which 90% to 95% were detected only once. The ten largest clones capture 1.5% to 2% of the sample.

Per the publication, the time point label means: baseline before first vaccination. Samples from vaccinated people were obtained from the UK trials COV001 and COV002, which included a single-blind randomized controlled phase 2/3 trial of AZD1222 (ChAdOx1 nCoV-19) in healthy adults. Trial participant PBMC samples were collected at day 0 and day 28 after the second dose for TCRbeta chain sequencing. The junction shows trimming of 5 bases on V and 2 bases on J, and the gene matches do not reach 5 bases of it. From cysteine to phenylalanine, the CDR3 is 15 amino acids long. The kept DNA is CDR3 alone, 45 bases in frame from the first base. The germline V gene provides CDR1 LGHNA and CDR2 YNFKEQ. This clone was seen more than once but under ten times. Its antigen remains undetermined. No base-level quality is on record; no much larger clone is a single base apart.

This receptor was identified in an adult in good health. The rearrangement combines TRBV4-2 with TRBJ2-2; 7 bases in between match TRBD1. The specimen comprised peripheral blood, sampled on day 0 of AZD1222 vaccination. Here is the DNA: TGTGCCAGCAGCGTCGGGACAGAAAACACCGGGGAGCTGTTTTTT. The resulting protein is CASSVGTENTGELFF.